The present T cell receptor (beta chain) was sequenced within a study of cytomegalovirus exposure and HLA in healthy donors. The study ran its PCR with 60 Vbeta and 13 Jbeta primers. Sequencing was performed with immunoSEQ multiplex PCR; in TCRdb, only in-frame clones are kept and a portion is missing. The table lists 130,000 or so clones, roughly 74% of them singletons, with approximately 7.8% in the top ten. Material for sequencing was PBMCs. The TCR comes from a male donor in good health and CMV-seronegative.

The CDR3 is CASSPTPRDRDRSSYEQYF. As DNA, the CDR3 is TGTGCCAGCAGCCCAACGCCCCGGGACAGGGACCGTAGCTCCTACGAGCAGTACTTC. V is TRBV27 and J is TRBJ2-7; 9 bases agree with TRBD1. CDR1 is MNHEY and CDR2 is SMNVEV in the germline V gene (reference sequence). V shed 6 bases, J shed 0 bases, and the junction held 18 bases outside the gene matches. The CDR3 runs to 19 residues.